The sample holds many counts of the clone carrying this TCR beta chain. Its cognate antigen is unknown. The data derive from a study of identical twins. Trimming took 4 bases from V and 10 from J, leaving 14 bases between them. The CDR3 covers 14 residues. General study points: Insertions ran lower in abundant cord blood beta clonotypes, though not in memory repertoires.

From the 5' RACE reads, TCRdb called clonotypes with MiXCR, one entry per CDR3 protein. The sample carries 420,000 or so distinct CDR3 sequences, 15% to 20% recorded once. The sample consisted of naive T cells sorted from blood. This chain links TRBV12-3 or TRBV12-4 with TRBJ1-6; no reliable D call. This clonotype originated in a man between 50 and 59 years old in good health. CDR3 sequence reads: CASSSSVGSSPLHF. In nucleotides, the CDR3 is TGTGCCAGCAGTTCCTCGGTCGGTAGCTCACCCCTCCACTTT.